The 13 T cell receptor beta chains presented below share a single source sample, sequenced in a study of siplizumab effects on memory and regulatory T cells. The protocol was immunoSEQ multiplex PCR, while the TCRdb copy is restricted to in-frame clones and leaves out a portion. The sample includes some 100,000 clones, 91% of them seen just once. What was sequenced was CD4+ T cells sorted from blood. These receptors all come from a human donor in good health. Some clones in this sample may be carry-over from other donors' samples.

The V call is TRBV5-4, the J call TRBJ2-5, with a possible D match to TRBD2 (5 bases). V was shortened by 3 bases and J by 7 bases, with 19 bases between the two germline ends. The CDR3 consists of 15 residues. Looked up from germline, CDR1 is SGHNT and CDR2 is YYREEE (reference sequence). This CDR3 reads CASSSFSEVRLTQYF. CDR3 nucleotide sequence: TGTGCCAGCAGCTCATTCTCGGAGGTACGATTGACCCAGTACTTC.

The chain uses TRBV10-3 and TRBJ1-2; D unresolved. The CDR3 extends over 14 amino acids. Germline V CDR1 and CDR2: ENHRY, SYGVKD. Between the trimmed V and J ends, which lost 11 bases and 0 bases, there was a span of 16 bases. CDR3 amino acids: CAAAGRIPNYGYTF. The CDR3 coding sequence is TGTGCCGCGGCCGGACGGATCCCTAACTATGGCTACACCTTC.

The chain is built from TRBV6-1 and TRBJ2-2; 9 bases align to TRBD2. Germline V gene lookup returns CDR1 MNHNS and CDR2 SASEGT. The trim removed 7 bases at V and 6 bases at J, leaving 6 bases unmatched. This CDR3 is built from 14 residues. The CDR3 nucleotides read TGTGCCAGCAACCCTAGCGGGATAGCCGGGGAGCTGTTTTTT. As protein: CASNPSGIAGELFF.

The chain combines TRBV7-8 with TRBJ2-7; a possible D gene is TRBD1 (5 bases). The CDR3 totals 12 residues. In germline, CDR1 is SGHVS, CDR2 FQNEAQ. Trimming cost V 3 bases and J 3 bases, with 6 bases left between them. The chain's CDR3 is CASSLTDYEQYF. CDR3 DNA sequence: TGTGCCAGCAGCTTGACAGACTACGAGCAGTACTTC.

The V gene is TRBV5-1, the J gene TRBJ2-1; TRBD2 matches 11 bases. Losses at the gene ends were 4 bases for V and 4 bases for J; bases not matched to a gene: 10. The length of the CDR3 is 17 residues. Germline lookup yields CDR1 SGHRS and CDR2 YFSETQ. CDR3 sequence reads: CASSPRGTSGGYNEQFF. CDR3 bases: TGCGCCAGCAGCCCACGAGGCACTAGCGGGGGATACAATGAGCAGTTCTTC.

The V call is TRBV18, the J call TRBJ1-1; D may be TRBD1 (5 bases). Germline loops: CDR1 KGHSH, CDR2 LQKENI. This CDR3 region has 13 residues. V gave up 4 bases and J gave up 4 bases, with 10 bases separating them. CDR3 sequence (DNA): TGTGCCAGCTCACGCACCGGGGGCACTGAAGCTTTCTTT. Translation: CASSRTGGTEAFF. The full variable domain, completed using reference TRBV18 and TRBJ1-1, is NAGVMQNPRHLVRRRGQEARLRCSPMKGHSHVYWYRQLPEEGLKFMVYLQKENIIDESGMPKERFSAEFPKEGPSILRIQQVVRGDSAAYFCASSRTGGTEAFFGQGTRLTVV.

The V gene is TRBV19, the J gene TRBJ1-5; possibly TRBD1 for D (6 bases). CDR1 is LNHDA and CDR2 is SQIVND in the germline V gene (reference sequence). The CDR3 totals 15 residues. The germline V and J ends were trimmed by 0 bases and 7 bases, with 13 bases remaining between them. The CDR3: CASSIDGGGRQPQHF. The DNA for the CDR3 is TGTGCCAGTAGTATAGACGGGGGCGGGAGACAGCCCCAGCATTTT.

The chain joins TRBV19 to TRBJ1-2; no clear D gene. Germline CDR1 LNHDA, CDR2 SQIVND (reference sequence). This CDR3 has 13 amino acids. V was pared by 6 bases and J by 5 bases, with 13 bases between. The CDR3 protein is CASRGQKIYGYTF. The CDR3 nucleotides read TGTGCCAGTAGGGGTCAGAAAATATATGGCTACACCTTC.

The chain links TRBV5-4 to TRBJ2-3; 10 positions match TRBD2. The germline CDR1 and CDR2 sequences are SGHNT and YYREEE (reference sequence). Trimming took 3 bases from V and 0 from J; bases not matched to a gene: 10. This CDR3 comprises 18 residues. DNA for the CDR3: TGTGCCAGCAGCTACGGGACTAGCGCGGAGACTAGCACAGATACGCAGTATTTT. This codes for CASSYGTSAETSTDTQYF.

The chain joins TRBV5-8 to TRBJ2-2, with a weak D call TRBD1 (5 bases). This CDR3 region has 15 residues. Trimming left V 0 bases short and J 7 bases short, with 13 bases between. Germline assignment: CDR1 SGHTS and CDR2 YDEGEE. The CDR3 sequence is CASSLVGRAIGELFF. DNA for the CDR3: TGTGCCAGCAGCTTGGTTGGCAGGGCGATCGGGGAGCTGTTTTTT.

This sequence joins TRBV14 and TRBJ2-3, with 9 bases matching TRBD1. Per germline, CDR1 SGHDN and CDR2 FVKESK. This CDR3 comprises 16 residues. The trim removed 5 bases at V and 0 bases at J, leaving 6 bases unmatched. The CDR3 here is CASSKQGARSTDTQYF. The CDR3 nucleotides are TGTGCCAGCAGCAAACAGGGGGCGCGGAGCACAGATACGCAGTATTTT.

This chain joins TRBV7-9 and TRBJ1-2; unclear D gene. V gave up 1 base and J gave up 8 bases, with 8 bases separating them. Germline V lookup: CDR1 SEHNR, CDR2 FQNEAQ (reference sequence). The CDR3 is 12 residues long. The CDR3 bases are TGTGCCAGCAGCTTAGTAGGCCAAGGCTACACCTTC. The encoded protein is CASSLVGQGYTF.

This chain connects TRBV28 to TRBJ1-2, with TRBD1 matching over 10 bases. This CDR3 has 13 amino acids. CDR1 and CDR2 from the germline V gene are MDHEN and SYDVKM. V lost 8 bases to trimming and J lost 6 bases; unmatched junction nucleotides: 6. The CDR3 bases are TGTGCCAGCTTAAGACAGGGGGCAGATGGCTACACCTTC. It is translated as CASLRQGADGYTF.